This T cell receptor (beta chain) was retrieved from a study of molecular identifiers for immune sequencing clone quantification. This clonotype was recorded at least ten times. TCRdb passed the PCR reads through MiXCR, listing each CDR3 protein once. This sample has fewer than 100,000 distinct CDR3 sequences, with around 23% found just once. This receptor was identified in a human donor in good health. Some libraries in this study had Jurkat cell RNA spiked in. The sequenced sample was naive CD8+ T cells from blood, with Jurkat cell RNA spiked in. Subset: FACS-sorted CD8+CD4-CCR7+CD45RA+ naive T cells.

CDR3 protein: CASSSGTSGGADEQYF. CDR3 sequence (DNA): TGCGCCAGCAGCTCCGGGACTAGCGGGGGGGCCGACGAGCAGTACTTC. The chain joins TRBV5-1 to TRBJ2-7, with 16 bases lining up with TRBD2. Per the germline V gene, CDR1 is SGHRS and CDR2 is YFSETQ. CDR3 length equals 16 residues. V shed 3 bases, J shed 5 bases, and the junction held 5 bases outside the gene matches.